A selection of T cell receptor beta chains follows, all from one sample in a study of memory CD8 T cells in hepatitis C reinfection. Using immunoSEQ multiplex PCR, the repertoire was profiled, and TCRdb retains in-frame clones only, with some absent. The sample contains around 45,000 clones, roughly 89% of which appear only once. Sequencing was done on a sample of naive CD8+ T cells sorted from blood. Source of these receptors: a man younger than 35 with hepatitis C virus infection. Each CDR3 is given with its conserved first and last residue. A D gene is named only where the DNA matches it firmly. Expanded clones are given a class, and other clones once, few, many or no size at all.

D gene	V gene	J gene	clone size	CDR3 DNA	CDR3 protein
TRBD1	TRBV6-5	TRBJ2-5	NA	TGTGCCAGCAGTCACGGACAGGGAAAGACCCAGTACTTC	CASSHGQGKTQYF
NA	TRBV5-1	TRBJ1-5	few	TGCGCCAGCAGCTTGGTAGGGGGTAGCAATCAGCCCCAGCATTTT	CASSLVGGSNQPQHF
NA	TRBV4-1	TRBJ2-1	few	TGCGCCAGCAGCCAGGCGCCAGGTAGTTCCAATGAGCAGTTCTTC	CASSQAPGSSNEQFF
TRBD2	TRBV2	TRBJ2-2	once	TGTGCCAGCAGCCCACGCGGCCCTGGGATAGCGGGAGACGCCGGGGAGCTGTTTTTT	CASSPRGPGIAGDAGELFF
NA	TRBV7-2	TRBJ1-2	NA	TGTGCCAGCAGCTTAGCTTTAGGACAGAACTATGGCTACACCTTC	CASSLALGQNYGYTF
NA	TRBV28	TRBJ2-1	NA	TGTGCCAGCAGTTTCGACAATTACAATGAGCAGTTCTTC	CASSFDNYNEQFF
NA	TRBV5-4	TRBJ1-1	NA	TGTGCCAGCAGCTACAGCCTGACTGAAGCTTTCTTT	CASSYSLTEAFF
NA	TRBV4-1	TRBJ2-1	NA	TGCGCCAGCAGCCAAGAAGGTGAGCAGGGGCCCTACAATGAGCAGTTCTTC	CASSQEGEQGPYNEQFF
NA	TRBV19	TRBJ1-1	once	TGTGCCAGTAGTATTGGCCCCTACAGCACAGAAGCTTTCTTT	CASSIGPYSTEAFF
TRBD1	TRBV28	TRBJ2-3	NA	TGTGCCAGCAGACCCGCGGTGGAGGGACAGGGGGCGCAGGGAACAGATACGCAGTATTTT	CASRPAVEGQGAQGTDTQYF
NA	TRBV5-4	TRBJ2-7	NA	TGTGCCAGCAGCTTAAGGGACTCACCAAGCTACGAGCAGTACTTC	CASSLRDSPSYEQYF
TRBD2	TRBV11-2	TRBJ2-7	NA	TGTGCCAGCAGCTTAGCGGCGGGAGGCTACGAGCAGTACTTC	CASSLAAGGYEQYF
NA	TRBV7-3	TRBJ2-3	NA	TGTGCCAGCAGCTTAGGAGGGGCCGGGCACACAGATACGCAGTATTTT	CASSLGGAGHTDTQYF
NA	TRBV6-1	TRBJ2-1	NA	TGTGCCAGCAGTCTCCGGGACTTTGAGAATGAGCAGTTCTTC	CASSLRDFENEQFF
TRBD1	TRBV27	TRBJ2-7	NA	TGTGCCAGCAGTGCTTCCCCCGGGACAGGGGTCTACGAGCAGTACTTC	CASSASPGTGVYEQYF
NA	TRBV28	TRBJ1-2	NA	TGTGCCAGCAGTTCCTCTCTAGAGCCCGGGGGCTACACCTTC	CASSSSLEPGGYTF
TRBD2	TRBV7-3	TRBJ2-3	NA	TGTGCCAGCAGCCCAATAGCGGGGAGGGCAGATACGCAGTATTTT	CASSPIAGRADTQYF
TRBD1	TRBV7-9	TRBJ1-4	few	TGTGCCAGCAGCCCTTTGACAGGGGACGGAAGGCGGCGAGAAAAACTGTTTTTT	CASSPLTGDGRRREKLFF
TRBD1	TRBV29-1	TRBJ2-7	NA	TGCAGCGTTGTAGGGACAGGGAGGTACGAGCAGTACTTC	CSVVGTGRYEQYF
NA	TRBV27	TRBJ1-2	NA	TGTGCCAGCAGTTTAAGTCAGTCTGTTGGCTACACCTTC	CASSLSQSVGYTF
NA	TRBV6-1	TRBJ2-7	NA	TGTGCCAGCAGTGGTGGACTGATCTCCTACGAGCAGTACTTC	CASSGGLISYEQYF
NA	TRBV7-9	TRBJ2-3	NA	TGTGCCAGCAGCGAGTCTAAACAGGGTAGCACAGATACGCAGTATTTT	CASSESKQGSTDTQYF
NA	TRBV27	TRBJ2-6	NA	TGTGCCAGCAGTTTATACGCCCGGGGCTCTGGGGCCAACGTCCTGACTTTC	CASSLYARGSGANVLTF
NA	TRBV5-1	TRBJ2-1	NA	TGCGCCAGCAGTTACGGCCTAGGGACACCATCCTACAATGAGCAGTTCTTC	CASSYGLGTPSYNEQFF
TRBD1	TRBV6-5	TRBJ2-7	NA	TGTGCCAGCAGTTACTTGTTGACAGGGACGGGGGAGCAGTACTTC	CASSYLLTGTGEQYF
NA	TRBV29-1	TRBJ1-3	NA	TGCAGCGTTGAAGCGGACAGTAGCTCTGGAAACACCATATATTTT	CSVEADSSSGNTIYF
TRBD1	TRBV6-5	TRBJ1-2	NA	TGTGCCAGCAGTTACGGGCAGGGGGTTTGGGGCTACACCTTC	CASSYGQGVWGYTF
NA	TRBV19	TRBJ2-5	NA	TGTGCCAGTAGTATAGCTTCCAGGTCACCGGAGACCCAGTACTTC	CASSIASRSPETQYF
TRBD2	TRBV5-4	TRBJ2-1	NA	TGTGCCAGCAGCCTCCTAGCGGGAGGTCACAATGAGCAGTTCTTC	CASSLLAGGHNEQFF
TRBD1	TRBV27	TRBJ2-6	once	TGTGCCAGCAGTTGGACAGGGAGTTTTGCTGGGGCCAACGTCCTGACTTTC	CASSWTGSFAGANVLTF
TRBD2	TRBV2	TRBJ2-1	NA	TGTGCCAGCAGGGGGACTAGCGGGGGGCGAGGTGAGCAGTTCTTC	CASRGTSGGRGEQFF
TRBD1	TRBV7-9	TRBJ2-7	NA	TGTGCCAGCAGCTTAGGGGACAGGGGGCTAAGCTCATACGAGCAGTACTTC	CASSLGDRGLSSYEQYF
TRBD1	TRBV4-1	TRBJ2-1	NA	TGCGCCAGCAGCCGACGGGACAGTTACAATGAGCAGTTCTTC	CASSRRDSYNEQFF
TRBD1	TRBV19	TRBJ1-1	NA	TGTGCCAGTAGTATCGGACAGGGGATCGGAAATGAAGCTTTCTTT	CASSIGQGIGNEAFF
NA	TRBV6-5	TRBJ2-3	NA	TGTGCCAGCAGTCAGGACTTGCGGATAGATACGCAGTATTTT	CASSQDLRIDTQYF
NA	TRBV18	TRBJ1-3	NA	TGTGCCAGCTCTCGGGACTTAAGCTCTGGAAACACCATATATTTT	CASSRDLSSGNTIYF
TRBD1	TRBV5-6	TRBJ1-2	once	TGTGCCAGCAGCTTGCCGGACAGGGGATTCTATGGCTACACCTTC	CASSLPDRGFYGYTF
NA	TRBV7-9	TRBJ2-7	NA	TGTGCCAGCAGCTTGGGGGCATCCTTCGAGCAGTACTTC	CASSLGASFEQYF
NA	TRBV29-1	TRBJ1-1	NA	TGCAGCGTTGGTACACGATGGAACACTGAAGCTTTCTTT	CSVGTRWNTEAFF
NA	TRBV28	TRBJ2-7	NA	TGTGCCAGCCACGAAGGGAGCGAGCAGTACTTC	CASHEGSEQYF
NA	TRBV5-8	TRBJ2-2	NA	TGTGCCAGCAGCTTCGGACAAGCGAACACCGGGGAGCTGTTTTTT	CASSFGQANTGELFF
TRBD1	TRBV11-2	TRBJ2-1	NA	TGTGCCAGCAGCTTAGGTAGGACAGGTAACAATGAGCAGTTCTTC	CASSLGRTGNNEQFF
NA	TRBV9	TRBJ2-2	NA	TGTGCCAGCAGCGGATTGACTGCTCCCGGGGAGCTGTTTTTT	CASSGLTAPGELFF
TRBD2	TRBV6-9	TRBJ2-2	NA	TGTGCCACCGAACTTTTAGCGGGAGTAACGGGGGAGCTGTTTTTT	CATELLAGVTGELFF
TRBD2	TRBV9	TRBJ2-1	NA	TGTGCCAGCAGCGTAGGACCCCTTCCTAGCGGGAGGCTCTACAATGAGCAGTTCTTC	CASSVGPLPSGRLYNEQFF
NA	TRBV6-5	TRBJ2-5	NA	TGTGCCAGCAGTTATGGCAGGGAAGAGACCCAGTACTTC	CASSYGREETQYF
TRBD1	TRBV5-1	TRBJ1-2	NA	TGCGCCAGCAGCGAGACGACAGGGATTATCTATGGCTACACCTTC	CASSETTGIIYGYTF
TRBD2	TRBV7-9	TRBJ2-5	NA	TGTGCCAGCAGCCCTTCAGCGGGAGGGCCATCCAAAGAGACCCAGTACTTC	CASSPSAGGPSKETQYF